These 5 T cell receptor beta chains were all obtained from the same sample, sequenced in a study of tumor-infiltrating lymphocytes in primary liver carcinoma. The researchers produced TCR beta cDNA from 450 to 600 ng total RNA with a constant-region primer. Three-round nested multiplex PCR performed with slightly modified ARM-PCR produced the TCR beta libraries. Forward primers for TRBV1-TRBV30 and a C-beta reverse primer served the first two PCR rounds, at about 10 cycles each. TCRdb independently ran MiXCR on the multiplex PCR reads; one entry per CDR3 protein. The sample has about 74,000 distinct CDR3 sequences, approximately 70% seen once; the top ten hold approximately 30%. Unsorted bulk tissue, about 17-34 mg of it, served as the source for co-extraction of RNA and DNA. Sequenced material: liver tumor tissue from sampling region 4. Subset noted: tumor region T4, right-lateral pole. The receptors stem from a middle-aged man with primary liver carcinoma and hepatitis B virus infection.

A note on this clonotype: A clone one base away is much larger, so this may be a read error. The chain uses TRBV5-1 and TRBJ1-5; 12 nucleotides agree with TRBD1. CDR1 SGHRS and CDR2 YFSETQ come from the germline V gene. The CDR3 sequence is 15 residues long. The CDR3 region is CTSSLGQGANQPQHF. CDR3 in DNA: TGCACCAGCAGCTTGGGACAGGGGGCAAATCAGCCCCAGCATTTT.

This clonotype was counted many times. The chain combines TRBV6-1 with TRBJ2-1; 9 nucleotides line up with TRBD2. This CDR3 contains 16 residues. V was clipped by 4 bases and J by 2 bases; unmatched bases: 6. Germline CDR1 MNHNS, CDR2 SASEGT. The chain's CDR3 is CASSGLAGFPYNEQFF. DNA of the CDR3: TGTGCCAGCAGTGGGCTAGCGGGATTCCCCTACAATGAGCAGTTCTTC.

To note about this clonotype: One end of the junction fails to match germline, which may point to a read error. The chain joins TRBV7-9 to TRBJ2-2; the match to TRBD1 covers 9 bases. The CDR3 has 14 residues. Germline V lookup: CDR1 SEHNR, CDR2 FQNEAQ (reference sequence). The CDR3 sequence: CAGSLGSLTGGLFF. In DNA, the CDR3 is TGTGCCGGCAGCTTAGGCAGTTTGACAGGGGGGCTGTTTTTT.

Concerning this clonotype itself: An end of the junction does not agree with germline; a read error may underlie this. The chain employs TRBV14 and TRBJ1-2; 7 bases align to TRBD1. Looked up from germline, CDR1 is SGHDN and CDR2 is FVKESK. The CDR3 totals 14 residues. The CDR3 region has the DNA TGTACCAGCAACCAATATGGGACAGCCTCCCCCCTCACCTTC. It encodes CTSNQYGTASPLTF.

About this clonotype itself: Its ends do not fully match the called genes, so a read error is possible. The chain combines TRBV11-2 with TRBJ1-1; D gene ambiguous. Germline CDR1 and CDR2: SGHAT and FQNNGV. The CDR3 extends over 16 amino acids. CDR3 residues: CASSITFGGSNTEALF. The CDR3 DNA reads as TGTGCCAGCAGCATAACTTTCGGAGGGTCCAACACTGAAGCTCTCTTT.